Listed below are T cell receptor beta chains from one sample, sequenced in a study of radiation and T cells in renal cell carcinoma. This table comes from immunoSEQ multiplex PCR, and its TCRdb copy is limited to in-frame clones, with some not included. Here the sample spans 130,000 or so clones, roughly 80% being singletons. The input for sequencing was blood, taken from a patient whose treatment included radiotherapy and nephrectomy. These receptors were taken from a woman aged 45 to 65 with renal cell carcinoma. The conserved cysteine and the conserved F or W are not part of the CDR3 here. D genes are given only for firm matches.

>TRBV7-6|11|.
ATRGAAQETQY
>TRBV25-1|11|.
ASIGPVNTEAF
>TRBV21-1|15|.
ASILLWSKEGNQPQH
>TRBV30|13|TRBD2
AWGGLAGAPNEQY
>TRBV30|11|.
AWSAGLAETQY
>TRBV10-3|11|.
AISDDRSYEQY
>TRBV9|14|TRBD1
ASSVDQGGTGNTIY
>TRBV4-3|12|.
ASSLQVGWETQY
>TRBV7-7|13|.
ASSLYEGDSYEQY
>TRBV25-1|10|.
ATEGGRSGYT
>TRBV7-9|11|TRBD1
ASGDRATDTQY
>TRBV5-6|11|.
ASSFVGDNEQF
>TRBV28|10|.
ASLLQGGGYT
>TRBV5-1|12|TRBD1
ASTGTGEAGELF
>TRBV21-1|13|.
ASSIRGATNEKLF
>TRBV7-9|15|.
ASSLAWAGATNEKLF
>TRBV2|13|.
ASNLNGSPSGGYT
>TRBV2|11|.
ASSLDTSYEQY
>TRBV25-1|13|TRBD1
ATRRAGGRNYGYT
>TRBV7-2|14|.
ASSPTTVAGAGELF
>TRBV9|13|TRBD1
ASSVAGTGRHEQY
>TRBV11-3|13|TRBD1
ASSLGDRGTDTQY
>TRBV2|8|.
ASSGGTQY
>TRBV5-4|13|.
ASSLGSTTASPLH
>TRBV7-2|14|TRBD2
ASSPTGAGVGNEQY
>TRBV9|12|.
ASSVARVPNEQF
>TRBV7-9|16|TRBD1
ASSRTGRRYATNEKLF
>TRBV14|12|.
ASSRGIVAGEQF
>TRBV10-1|13|.
ASPIASGGRETQY
>TRBV2|13|.
ASNQGSSGANVLT